Sequencing of this T cell receptor (beta chain) was carried out in a study of T cells in Graves' hyperthyroidism and ophthalmopathy. Each 10 ml fresh peripheral blood draw supplied the PBMCs. This clonotype was observed many times. RNA transcripts served as the template for amplifying TCR beta CDR3 regions. HTBI primers were the set used in a first-round RT-PCR of the TCR CDR3. TCRdb called the multiplex PCR reads again in MiXCR, with one record for every CDR3 protein. This sample has about 340,000 distinct CDR3 sequences, with roughly a fifth found just once. V lost 5 bases and J lost 6; bases outside the gene matches: 12. The CDR3 extends over 15 amino acids. CDR1 and CDR2 (germline): SGHTA, FQGTGA.

The sequence came from a woman between 50 and 59 years old with Graves' hyperthyroidism. What was sequenced was blood. The chain has TRBV7-3 and TRBJ2-5; 7 positions agree with TRBD2. Here the CDR3 reads CASSLLAGEGKTQYF. The DNA of the CDR3 is TGTGCCAGCAGCCTCCTGGCGGGGGAGGGCAAGACCCAGTACTTC.